This T cell receptor beta chain originates from a study of blood T cells in healthy people across ages. Study-wide findings and caveats: Higher diversity, along with more naive CD4+ cells, distinguished long-lived donors from aged donors.

Using a J-beta primer mix together with a sample-barcoded 5' primer, a second PCR was run for roughly 6 to 11 cycles. Using its own MiXCR run on the 5' RACE reads, TCRdb lists one record per CDR3 protein. The table includes 1.8 million or so distinct CDR3 sequences, about two fifths detected once. As to this clonotype: Its antigen is not known.

Deletions cut 8 bases from V and 2 bases from J, with 16 bases between. The CDR3 length is 15 residues. The germline V gene encodes CDR1 LNHDA and CDR2 SQIVND (reference sequence). The specimen was blood. This sequence was found in a human donor in good health. V gene TRBV19 combines with J gene TRBJ1-5; D is perhaps TRBD1 (6 bases). The CDR3 region is CASHNADSRNQPQHF. CDR3 DNA: TGTGCCAGTCACAACGCGGACAGTCGCAATCAGCCCCAGCATTTT.